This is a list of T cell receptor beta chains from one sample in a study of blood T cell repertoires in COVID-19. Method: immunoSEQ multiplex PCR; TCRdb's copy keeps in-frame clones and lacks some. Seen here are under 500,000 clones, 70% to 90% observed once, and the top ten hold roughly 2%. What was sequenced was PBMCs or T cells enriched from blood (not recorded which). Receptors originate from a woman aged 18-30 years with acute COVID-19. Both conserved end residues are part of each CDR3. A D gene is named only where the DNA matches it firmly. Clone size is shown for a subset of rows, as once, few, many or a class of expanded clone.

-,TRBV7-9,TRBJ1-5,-,CASSLEGVNQPQHF,TGTGCCAGCAGCTTAGAGGGGGTCAATCAGCCCCAGCATTTT
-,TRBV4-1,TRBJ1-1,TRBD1,CASRGIIRTGKNTEAFF,TGCGCCAGCAGGGGGATAATACGGACAGGGAAGAACACTGAAGCTTTCTTT
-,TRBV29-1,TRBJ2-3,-,CSVDQGSPDTQYF,TGCAGCGTTGATCAGGGGTCCCCAGATACGCAGTATTTT
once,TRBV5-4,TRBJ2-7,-,CASSEKAFETYEQYF,TGTGCCAGCAGCGAGAAAGCCTTTGAAACCTACGAGCAGTACTTC
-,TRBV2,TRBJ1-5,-,CASSPDSPNQPQHF,TGTGCCAGCAGCCCGGACAGCCCCAATCAGCCCCAGCATTTT
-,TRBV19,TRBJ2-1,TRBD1,CASRRDRSSYNEQFF,TGTGCCAGTAGACGGGACAGGAGCTCCTACAATGAGCAGTTCTTC
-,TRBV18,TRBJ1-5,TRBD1,CASSELTGVGQPQHF,TGTGCCAGCTCGGAACTCACAGGGGTCGGTCAGCCCCAGCATTTT
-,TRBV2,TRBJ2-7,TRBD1,CASRKDRGRGEQYF,TGTGCCAGCAGGAAGGACAGGGGAAGGGGTGAGCAGTACTTC
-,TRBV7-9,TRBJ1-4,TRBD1,CASSFDRVATNEKLFF,TGTGCCAGCAGCTTCGACAGGGTGGCAACTAATGAAAAACTGTTTTTT
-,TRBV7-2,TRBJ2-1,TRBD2,CASSLGLADNEQFF,TGTGCCAGCAGCTTAGGACTAGCGGACAATGAGCAGTTCTTC
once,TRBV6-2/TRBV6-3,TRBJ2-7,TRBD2,CASSYLAGGNHEQYF,TGTGCCAGCAGTTACCTAGCGGGGGGTAACCACGAGCAGTACTTC
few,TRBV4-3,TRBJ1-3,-,CASSQEGVGSGNTIYF,TGCGCCAGCAGCCAAGAAGGGGTTGGAAGTGGAAACACCATATATTTT
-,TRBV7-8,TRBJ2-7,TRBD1,CASSISGTGISYEQYF,TGTGCCAGCAGCATCTCCGGGACAGGGATATCCTACGAGCAGTACTTC
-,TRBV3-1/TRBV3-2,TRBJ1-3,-,CASSPKGDTTPGGNTIYF,TGTGCCAGCAGCCCGAAGGGGGACACAACCCCCGGAGGAAACACCATATATTTT
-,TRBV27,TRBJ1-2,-,CASSPNGNGYTF,TGTGCCAGCAGCCCGAACGGGAATGGCTACACCTTC
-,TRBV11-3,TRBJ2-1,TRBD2,CASSLGREGPNEQFF,TGTGCCAGCAGCTTAGGGCGGGAGGGCCCCAATGAGCAGTTCTTC